The rows below give T cell receptor beta chains drawn from one sample of a study of blood T cell repertoires in COVID-19. The repertoire was sequenced with immunoSEQ multiplex PCR; TCRdb's copy has only in-frame clones and lacks some. Of some 81,000 clones listed, roughly 91% were seen once; the top ten hold about 1%. The sample taken for sequencing was peripheral blood. The receptors shown here come from a woman between 50 and 59 years old in a cohort sampled during active COVID-19. Both conserved end residues are part of each CDR3. D genes are given only for firm matches. Clone size appears in some rows only: once, few, many, or a class for an expanded clone.

size	D	V	J	DNA	CDR3
-	TRBD2	TRBV29-1	TRBJ2-1	TGCAGCGTTCCTGGGACTAGCGGGAGAAGGTACAATGAGCAGTTCTTC	CSVPGTSGRRYNEQFF
once	TRBD1	TRBV3-1/TRBV3-2	TRBJ1-3	TGTGCCAGCAGCCCTAGGACAGGGGATGGAAACACCATATATTTT	CASSPRTGDGNTIYF
once	TRBD2	TRBV5-1	TRBJ2-7	TGCGCCAGCAGCTTGGGAAGCGGGAGTCTCCAAGGGGAGCAGTACTTC	CASSLGSGSLQGEQYF
-	TRBD2	TRBV28	TRBJ2-7	TGTGCCAGCAGTCGAGGTGGGACTAGCGGGAGTTACGAGCAGTACTTC	CASSRGGTSGSYEQYF
-	-	TRBV6-4	TRBJ2-5	TGTGCCAGCAGTGCCCTAGCGAAAGTAAAAGAGACCCAGTACTTC	CASSALAKVKETQYF
-	TRBD1	TRBV28	TRBJ2-2	TGTGCCAGCGAAGGGACAGGGGGTTACACCGGGGAGCTGTTTTTT	CASEGTGGYTGELFF
-	TRBD2	TRBV25-1	TRBJ2-1	TGTGCCAGCAGCCGCGGTGGCGGGAGGGCCGATGAGCAGTTCTTC	CASSRGGGRADEQFF
-	-	TRBV3-1/TRBV3-2	TRBJ2-1	TGTGCCAGCAGCCAATTTTTGGGCCGGGAGTCCGCTTTTGGGCCGAATAATGAGCAGTTCTTC	CASSQFLGRESAFGPNNEQFF
-	TRBD2	TRBV28	TRBJ2-7	TGTGCCAGCACCCTCCGACTAGCGCCTACCTACGAGCAGTACTTC	CASTLRLAPTYEQYF
once	-	TRBV28	TRBJ1-1	TGTGCCAGCAGTTTATTCCCAGGGGAGGGCACTGAAGCTTTCTTT	CASSLFPGEGTEAFF
-	TRBD2	TRBV6-2/TRBV6-3	TRBJ2-3	TGTGCCAGCAGTTACTCCGGACTAGGTGCAGATACGCAGTATTTT	CASSYSGLGADTQYF
-	TRBD2	TRBV9	TRBJ2-2	TGTGCCAGCAGCGTGTCTAGCGGGACCAACACCGGGGAGCTGTTTTTT	CASSVSSGTNTGELFF
many	TRBD1	TRBV5-1	TRBJ1-5	TGCGCCAGCAGCTTGCGGACAGGGGGCGATCAGCCCCAGCATTTT	CASSLRTGGDQPQHF
-	-	TRBV10-1	TRBJ1-1	TGCGCCAGCAGTGAGCGGCCAGGGCCTAGCACTGAAGCTTTCTTT	CASSERPGPSTEAFF
-	TRBD1	TRBV19	TRBJ2-5	TGTGCCAGTAGTAGGGGATCAACAGGGGGTCTTCAAGAGACCCAGTACTTC	CASSRGSTGGLQETQYF
-	TRBD1	TRBV2	TRBJ1-4	TGTGCCAGCAGCTTCCAGGGGGCGGATGAAAAACTGTTTTTT	CASSFQGADEKLFF
-	-	TRBV30	TRBJ1-5	TGTGCCTGGAGCGATGGACGGACTAAAGCCCAGCATTTT	CAWSDGRTKAQHF
-	TRBD1	TRBV6-5	TRBJ2-2	TGTGCCAGCAGAAGGACAGGGCGGAACACCGGGGAGCTGTTTTTT	CASRRTGRNTGELFF
-	-	TRBV19	TRBJ1-2	TGTGCCAGTAGTACCCCAGGGGTGGACTATGGCTACACCTTC	CASSTPGVDYGYTF
-	-	TRBV2	TRBJ2-1	TGTGCCAGCAGTGAAGGGCGGGATGAGCAGTTCTTC	CASSEGRDEQFF
-	TRBD2	TRBV27	TRBJ2-1	TGTGCCAGCAGTTTACGGCGGGGGGATTACAATGAGCAGTTCTTC	CASSLRRGDYNEQFF
-	TRBD2	TRBV2	TRBJ2-1	TGTGCCAGCAGTGAGCGGGCGGGAGTCAACAATGAGCAGTTCTTC	CASSERAGVNNEQFF
-	-	TRBV28	TRBJ1-2	TGTGCCAGCAGCTCGAACTATGGCTACACCTTC	CASSSNYGYTF
-	TRBD2	TRBV27	TRBJ2-1	TGTGCCAGCAGTTTAAATTGGAGCGGGAGGGTCGGCAATGAGCAGTTCTTC	CASSLNWSGRVGNEQFF
-	TRBD2	TRBV29-1	TRBJ2-1	TGCAGTGGGACTAGCGGAAACAATGAGCAGTTCTTC	CSGTSGNNEQFF
-	-	TRBV2	TRBJ2-7	TGTGCCAGCCGAATGGCAGGTAACGAGCAGTACTTC	CASRMAGNEQYF
-	-	TRBV7-2	TRBJ2-1	TGTGCCAGCAGCTTAGCCCCATCGGGGGAGCAGCAGTTCTTC	CASSLAPSGEQQFF
-	-	TRBV6-2/TRBV6-3	TRBJ1-2	TGTGCCAGCAGTTATGGGGGGTATGGCTACACCTTC	CASSYGGYGYTF
-	TRBD1	TRBV28	TRBJ1-6	TGTGCCAGCAGTTTTAGTAGGGGGCAATCACCCCTCCACTTT	CASSFSRGQSPLHF
-	-	TRBV5-4	TRBJ1-2	TGTGCCAGCAGCTCCCAGGCGGGTGACTATGGCTACACCTTC	CASSSQAGDYGYTF
once	TRBD2	TRBV19	TRBJ2-1	TGTGCCAGCACTAGCGGAGGCAACAATGAGCAGTTCTTC	CASTSGGNNEQFF
-	TRBD1	TRBV27	TRBJ2-1	TGTGCCAGCACCACGACAGGGGCCGGCAATGAGCAGTTCTTC	CASTTTGAGNEQFF
-	-	TRBV27	TRBJ1-2	TGTGCCAGCAGTATGTCTCAAGGGGGGGGGACCAGGAGCACCTATGGCTACACCTTC	CASSMSQGGGTRSTYGYTF
-	TRBD1	TRBV28	TRBJ2-7	TGTGCCAGCAGCGAACAGGGGAATTACGAGCAGTACTTC	CASSEQGNYEQYF
-	TRBD2	TRBV19	TRBJ2-5	TGTGCCAGTAGTCCCCGGACTAGCGGGAGGGTTCAAGAGACCCAGTACTTC	CASSPRTSGRVQETQYF
-	-	TRBV5-6	TRBJ2-7	TGTGCCAGCAGCTCAGGGGGGACCTCCTACGAGCAGTACTTC	CASSSGGTSYEQYF
-	TRBD2	TRBV19	TRBJ2-1	TGTGCCAGTAGTGTTGAGGGACTAGCGGGAGGGTCCTACAATGAGCAGTTCTTC	CASSVEGLAGGSYNEQFF
-	TRBD2	TRBV5-1	TRBJ2-1	TGCGCCAGCAGCTTGGAGCTAGCGGGAGCTCTCAATGAGCAGTTCTTC	CASSLELAGALNEQFF
-	-	TRBV12-3/TRBV12-4	TRBJ2-1	TGTGCCAGCAGTTTCGGACAGTCTCAGCAGTTCTTC	CASSFGQSQQFF
-	TRBD1	TRBV28	TRBJ2-1	TGTGCCAGCAGTCCCATATTGACAGGGAGAGGGGATGAGCAGTTCTTC	CASSPILTGRGDEQFF
-	-	TRBV28	TRBJ1-1	TGTGCCAGCAGAAGTAGGGGGGGTCCTTTCTTT	CASRSRGGPFF
once	TRBD2	TRBV18	TRBJ2-1	TGTGCCAGCTCACCTGCCGGGACGGGGGGGTCCAATGAGCAGTTCTTC	CASSPAGTGGSNEQFF
-	-	TRBV7-2	TRBJ2-2	TGTGCCAGCAGCTTACAGGGCCACACCGGGGAGCTGTTTTTT	CASSLQGHTGELFF
-	TRBD2	TRBV19	TRBJ2-1	TGTGCCAGTAGTGGGAGCGGGAGCTCCTACAATGAGCAGTTCTTC	CASSGSGSSYNEQFF
-	-	TRBV4-2	TRBJ2-1	TGTGCCAGCAGCCAAGAATTACTAGGGAGCAATGAGCAGTTCTTC	CASSQELLGSNEQFF
-	TRBD1	TRBV30	TRBJ2-5	TGTGCCTGGAGTGGGGGACAGGTGCAGACCCAGTACTTC	CAWSGGQVQTQYF
-	-	TRBV4-1	TRBJ2-2	TGCGCCAGCAGCCAAGATTCGATGGAGGGGGAGCTGTTTTTT	CASSQDSMEGELFF
-	TRBD1	TRBV19	TRBJ1-4	TGTGCCAGTAGTTTCCCGGACAGGGGACTGTTTTTT	CASSFPDRGLFF
-	TRBD2	TRBV27	TRBJ2-3	TGTGCCAGCAGTTACGTCCTAGGAGCGGGAGGAGGCACAGATACGCAGTATTTT	CASSYVLGAGGGTDTQYF
-	TRBD1	TRBV28	TRBJ1-4	TGTGCCAGCATCTCCCCGGACAGGGGGTCGGCTAATGAAAAACTGTTTTTT	CASISPDRGSANEKLFF
-	-	TRBV9	TRBJ2-3	TGTGCCAGCACCCGGGACTTCTACACAGATACGCAGTATTTT	CASTRDFYTDTQYF
-	TRBD1	TRBV10-3	TRBJ2-5	TGTGCCATCAGCCCGGGACAGGAAGAGACCCAGTACTTC	CAISPGQEETQYF
-	TRBD2	TRBV7-3	TRBJ2-1	TGTGCCAGCAGCTTAAGCGGACTAGGATTAGGTGAGCAGTTCTTC	CASSLSGLGLGEQFF
-	-	TRBV7-2	TRBJ2-7	TGTGCCAGCAGCTTCTCCGGGACTCCTAGCTCCTACGAGCAGTACTTC	CASSFSGTPSSYEQYF
-	TRBD2	TRBV7-9	TRBJ2-1	TGTGCCAGCAGCCCAAGACTAGCGGGAGGGCCCTACAATGAGCAGTTCTTC	CASSPRLAGGPYNEQFF
-	TRBD1	TRBV27	TRBJ2-4	TGTGCCAGCTCCCTTCGCCCGACAGGGCAATCCAAAAACATTCAGTACTTC	CASSLRPTGQSKNIQYF